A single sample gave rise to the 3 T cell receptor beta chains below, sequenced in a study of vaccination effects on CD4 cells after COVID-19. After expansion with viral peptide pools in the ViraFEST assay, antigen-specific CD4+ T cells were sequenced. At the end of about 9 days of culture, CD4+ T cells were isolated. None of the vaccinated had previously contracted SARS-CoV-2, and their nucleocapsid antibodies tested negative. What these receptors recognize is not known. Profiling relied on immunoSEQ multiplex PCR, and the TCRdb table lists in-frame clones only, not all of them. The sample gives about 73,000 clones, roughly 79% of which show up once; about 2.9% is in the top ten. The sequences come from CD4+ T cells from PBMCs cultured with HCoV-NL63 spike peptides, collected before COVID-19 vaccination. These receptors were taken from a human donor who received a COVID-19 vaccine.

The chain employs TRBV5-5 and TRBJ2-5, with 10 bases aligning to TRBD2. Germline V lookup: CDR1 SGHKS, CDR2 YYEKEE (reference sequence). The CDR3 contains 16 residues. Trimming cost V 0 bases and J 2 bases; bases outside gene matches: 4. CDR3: CASSLGISGGQETQYF. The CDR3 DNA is TGTGCCAGCAGCTTGGGGATTAGCGGGGGGCAAGAGACCCAGTACTTC.

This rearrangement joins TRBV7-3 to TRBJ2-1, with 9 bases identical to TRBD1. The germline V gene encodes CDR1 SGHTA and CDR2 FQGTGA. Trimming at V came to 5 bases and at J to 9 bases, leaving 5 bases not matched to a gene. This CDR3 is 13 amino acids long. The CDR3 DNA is TGTGCCAGCAGCCCAGGGACAGGGCGTGAGCAGTTCTTC. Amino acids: CASSPGTGREQFF.

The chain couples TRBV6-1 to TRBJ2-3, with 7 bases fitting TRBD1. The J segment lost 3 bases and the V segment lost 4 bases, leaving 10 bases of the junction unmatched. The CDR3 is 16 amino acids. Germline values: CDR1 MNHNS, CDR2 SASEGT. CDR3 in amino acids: CASSGRTGPWTDTQYF. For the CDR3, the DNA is TGTGCCAGCAGTGGCAGGACAGGCCCTTGGACAGATACGCAGTATTTT.